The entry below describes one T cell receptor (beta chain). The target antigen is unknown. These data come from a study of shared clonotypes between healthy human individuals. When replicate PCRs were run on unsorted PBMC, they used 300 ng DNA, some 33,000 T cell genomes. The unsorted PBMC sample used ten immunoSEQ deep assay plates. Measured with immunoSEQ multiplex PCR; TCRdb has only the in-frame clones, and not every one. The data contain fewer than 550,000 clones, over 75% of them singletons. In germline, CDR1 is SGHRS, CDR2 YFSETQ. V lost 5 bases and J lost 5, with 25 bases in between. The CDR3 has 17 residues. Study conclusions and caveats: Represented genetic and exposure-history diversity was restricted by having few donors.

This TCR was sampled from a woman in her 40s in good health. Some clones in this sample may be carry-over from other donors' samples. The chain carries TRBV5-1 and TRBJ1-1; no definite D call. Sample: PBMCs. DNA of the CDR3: TGCGCCAGCAGAAAAATAGGAGGGCCCTCCGAGGGAACTGAAGCTTTCTTT. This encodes CASRKIGGPSEGTEAFF.